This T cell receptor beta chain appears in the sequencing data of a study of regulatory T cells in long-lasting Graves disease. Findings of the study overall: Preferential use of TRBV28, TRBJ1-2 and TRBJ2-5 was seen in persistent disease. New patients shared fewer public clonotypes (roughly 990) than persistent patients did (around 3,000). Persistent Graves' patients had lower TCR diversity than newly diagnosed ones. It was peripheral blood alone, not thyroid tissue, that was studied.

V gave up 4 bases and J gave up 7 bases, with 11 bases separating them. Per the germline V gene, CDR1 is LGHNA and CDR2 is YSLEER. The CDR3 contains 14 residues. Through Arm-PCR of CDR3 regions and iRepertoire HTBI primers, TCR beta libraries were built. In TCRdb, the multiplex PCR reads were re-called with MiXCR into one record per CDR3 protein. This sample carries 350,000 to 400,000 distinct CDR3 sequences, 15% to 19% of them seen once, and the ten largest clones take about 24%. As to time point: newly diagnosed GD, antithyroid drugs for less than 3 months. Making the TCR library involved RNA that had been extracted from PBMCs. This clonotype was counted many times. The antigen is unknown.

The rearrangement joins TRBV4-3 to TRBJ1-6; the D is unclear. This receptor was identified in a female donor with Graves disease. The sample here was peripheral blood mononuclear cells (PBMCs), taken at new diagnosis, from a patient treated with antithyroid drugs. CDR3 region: CASSLEDRNSPLHF. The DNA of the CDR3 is TGCGCCAGCAGCCTGGAGGATCGGAATTCACCCCTCCACTTT.